This T cell receptor (beta chain) is from a study of T-cell reconstitution after alpha-beta-depleted transplantation in children. This clonotype occurred a few times. Library preparation (for TCRbeta) was performed with unique molecular identifiers. TCRdb fed the PCR reads into MiXCR, producing one record per CDR3 protein. The repertoire holds about a million distinct CDR3 sequences, with around 30% as singletons. Looked up from germline, CDR1 is LNHNV and CDR2 is YYDKDF (reference sequence). The CDR3 consists of 13 residues. The V and J ends lost 1 base and 4 bases respectively, with 8 bases between them.

The genes are TRBV15 and TRBJ2-7; no definite D call. The sequence derives from a boy under three years old who had a stem cell transplant for SCID, so the T cells may come from the graft donor. The sample was PBMCs, mostly from graft donor cells, taken 360 days after TCRalphabeta/CD19-depleted stem cell transplant. The DNA of the CDR3 is TGTGCCACCAGCAGAGCGCTAGGGTACGAGCAGTACTTC. Residues: CATSRALGYEQYF.